One T cell receptor (beta chain) is described in this entry. No cognate antigen has been identified for it. Qualities for individual bases were not recorded, and no much larger clone is one base off. Sequenced on an Illumina NovaSeq 6000. cDNA libraries for TCRalpha and TCRbeta were prepared by 5'RACE using constant-segment primers, with sample barcodes and unique molecular identifiers added. RNA was extracted from every sample with Trizol reagent. Amplification of the libraries took two PCR steps, and the second step added a second sample barcode plus Illumina TruSeq adapters. Sequencing of libraries was performed on an Illumina NovaSeq with 2 x 150 bp paired-end reads. Under the source paper's analysis protocol: With migec v1.2.7, reads were demultiplexed and then collapsed into UMI-guided consensus sequences. With mixcr v2.1.11, UMI consensuses were aligned to TRA and TRB V and J templates and assembled into clonotypes. A clonotype was counted as expanded or contracted only if both edgeR and NoisET called the change significant, with noise models trained on biological replicates. For edgeR calls, the thresholds were a false discovery rate-adjusted p below 0.01 and a log2 fold-change of 1. As an exploratory analysis of dynamics, PCA with hierarchical clustering was applied to max-normalized trajectories of the 1000 most abundant clonotypes. The CD4 or CD8 phenotype of responding clones was assigned using the separately sequenced CD4+ and CD8+ repertoires. Through fastp at Q25 and MiXCR, TCRdb rebuilt clones from the public reads, retaining in-frame beta chains. Each CDR3 protein gets just one entry, which takes the most common genes and DNA from the rows behind it. These V and J calls originate from TCRdb's pipeline instead of the authors' own analysis. Recorded for this sample are approximately 400,000 distinct CDR3 sequences; roughly 18% of them occurred a single time. Of the sample, around a fifth falls within the top ten clones.

Ficoll-Paque density gradient centrifugation was used to isolate PBMCs. This record comes from a study of T-cell memory formation after mild COVID-19 (dated by TCRdb to the early 2020s). Notes on the research overall: TCR sequence clusters from the two donors were found to be largely donor specific. Two young, previously healthy adult volunteers made up the cohort, one male and one female. T-cell clones expanding and contracting after mild COVID-19 in a couple of donors were tracked by longitudinal TCRalpha and TCRbeta repertoire sequencing. Overall study outcomes, separate from this receptor: The study covered only two mild cases, and larger cohorts including severe cases with pre-infection samples were considered necessary. The second-wave clones that peaked on day 37 were not confirmed to be SARS-CoV-2 specific. The detection of some responding clones in pre-infection memory suggests that pre-existing cross-reactive memory T cells joined the SARS-CoV-2 response. Clones contracting from day 15 to 85 had balanced CD4/CD8 phenotypes, while a second wave expanding from day 15 to 37 was biased towards CD4+. Contracting CD4+ clones were found mainly in CM and EM memory subsets, while CD8+ clones were enriched in EMRA.

The sample consisted of PBMCs or a T cell subset sorted from them (not recorded which). The TCR comes from a man aged 18-30 years who had mild COVID-19 (a few samples of this study predate the infection). The sample titles of this study are shuffled in the database, so cell type and time point are left out; the donor was told from shared clones.

The CDR3 protein is CASSYSRGGAYEQYF. DNA sequence: TGTGCCAGCAGTTACTCGAGAGGTGGAGCCTACGAGCAGTACTTC. The V and J segments used are TRBV6-5 and TRBJ2-7; no confident D gene assignment can be made. Trimming at the junction amounts to 0 bases on V and 2 bases on J, and the germline ends lie 11 bases apart. The CDR3 numbers 15 residues from cysteine through phenylalanine. CDR3 DNA only is kept here, 45 bases in frame from base 1. CDR1 and CDR2 (MNHEY, SVGAGI) derive from the germline V gene.